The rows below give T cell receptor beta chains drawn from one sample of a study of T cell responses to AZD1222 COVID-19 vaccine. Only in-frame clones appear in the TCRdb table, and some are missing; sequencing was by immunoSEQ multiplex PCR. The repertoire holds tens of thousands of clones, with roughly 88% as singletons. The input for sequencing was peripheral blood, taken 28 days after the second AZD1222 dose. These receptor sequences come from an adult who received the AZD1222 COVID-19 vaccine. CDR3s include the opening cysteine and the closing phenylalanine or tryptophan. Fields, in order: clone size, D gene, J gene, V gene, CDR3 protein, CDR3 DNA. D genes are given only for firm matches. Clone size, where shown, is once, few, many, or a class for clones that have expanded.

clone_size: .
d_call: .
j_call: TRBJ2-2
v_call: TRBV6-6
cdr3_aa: CASSYIGRSTGELFF
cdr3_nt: TGTGCCAGCAGTTATATTGGCAGATCGACCGGGGAGCTGTTTTTT

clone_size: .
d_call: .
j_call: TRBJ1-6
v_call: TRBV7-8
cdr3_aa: CASSLSTTPLHF
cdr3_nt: TGTGCCAGCAGCCTGTCAACAACACCCCTCCACTTT

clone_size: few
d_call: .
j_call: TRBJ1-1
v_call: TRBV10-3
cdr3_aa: CAISEQKGEAFF
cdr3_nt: TGTGCCATCAGTGAGCAGAAGGGTGAAGCTTTCTTT

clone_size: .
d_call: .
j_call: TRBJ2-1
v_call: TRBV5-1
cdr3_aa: CASKEGAIENEQFF
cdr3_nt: TGCGCCAGCAAGGAGGGGGCGATAGAGAATGAGCAGTTCTTC

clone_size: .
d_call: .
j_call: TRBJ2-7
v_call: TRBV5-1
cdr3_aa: CASSIRTGGTLYEQYF
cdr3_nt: TGCGCCAGCAGCATTCGGACAGGAGGGACTCTATACGAGCAGTACTTC

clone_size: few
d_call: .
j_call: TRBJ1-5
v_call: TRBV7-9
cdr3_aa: CASSLGQASNQPQHF
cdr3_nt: TGTGCCAGCAGCTTAGGCCAGGCTAGCAATCAGCCCCAGCATTTT

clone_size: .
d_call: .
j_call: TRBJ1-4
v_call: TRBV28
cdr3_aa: CASSSGAINEKLFF
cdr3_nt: TGTGCCAGCAGCTCAGGGGCAATTAATGAAAAACTGTTTTTT

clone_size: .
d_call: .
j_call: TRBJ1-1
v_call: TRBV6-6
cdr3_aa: CASTPGGTEAFF
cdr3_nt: TGTGCCAGCACCCCCGGGGGGACTGAAGCTTTCTTT

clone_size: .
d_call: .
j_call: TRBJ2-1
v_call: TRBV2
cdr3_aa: CASSVGASYNEQFF
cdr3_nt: TGTGCCAGCAGTGTTGGGGCATCCTACAATGAGCAGTTCTTC

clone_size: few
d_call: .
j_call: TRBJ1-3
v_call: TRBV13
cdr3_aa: CASSLGRPSSGNTIYF
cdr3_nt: TGTGCCAGCAGCTTAGGTAGACCGAGCTCTGGAAACACCATATATTTT

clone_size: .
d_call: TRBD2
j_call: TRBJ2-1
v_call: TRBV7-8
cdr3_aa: CASSLEASGRAQFF
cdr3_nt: TGTGCCAGCAGCTTAGAGGCTAGCGGGAGGGCCCAGTTCTTC

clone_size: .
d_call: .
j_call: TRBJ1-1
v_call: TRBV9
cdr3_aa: CASSVEGYTEAFF
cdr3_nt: TGTGCCAGCAGCGTAGAAGGGTATACTGAAGCTTTCTTT

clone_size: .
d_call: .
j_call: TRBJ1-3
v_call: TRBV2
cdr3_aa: CASSSDSSGTGNTIYF
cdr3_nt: TGTGCCAGCAGTTCCGACAGCTCTGGGACGGGAAACACCATATATTTT

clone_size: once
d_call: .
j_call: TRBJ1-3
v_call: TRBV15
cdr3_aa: CATSRDRGSNSGNTIYF
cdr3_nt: TGTGCCACCAGCAGAGATAGGGGGAGTAACTCTGGAAACACCATATATTTT

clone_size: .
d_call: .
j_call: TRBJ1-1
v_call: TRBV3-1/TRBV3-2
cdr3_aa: CASTLNTEAFF
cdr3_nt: TGTGCCAGCACCCTTAACACTGAAGCTTTCTTT

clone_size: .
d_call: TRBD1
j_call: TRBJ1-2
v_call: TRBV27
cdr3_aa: CASSRQGRANYGYTF
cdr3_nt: TGTGCCAGCAGTCGACAGGGCCGGGCTAACTATGGCTACACCTTC

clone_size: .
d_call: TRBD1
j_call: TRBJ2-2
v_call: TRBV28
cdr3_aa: CASSYLDRGTGELFF
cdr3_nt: TGTGCCAGCAGTTATTTGGACAGGGGCACCGGGGAGCTGTTTTTT

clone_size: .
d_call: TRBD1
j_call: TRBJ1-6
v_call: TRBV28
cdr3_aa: CASSPTGTGGIKSLHF
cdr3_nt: TGTGCCAGCAGTCCAACAGGGACAGGGGGCATTAAATCCCTCCACTTT

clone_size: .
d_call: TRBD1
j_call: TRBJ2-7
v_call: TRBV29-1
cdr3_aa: CSGMTGLNGEQYF
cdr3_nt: TGCAGCGGGATGACAGGGTTAAACGGCGAGCAGTACTTC

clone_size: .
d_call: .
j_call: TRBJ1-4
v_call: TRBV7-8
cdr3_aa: CASSLDREGKLFF
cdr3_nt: TGTGCCAGCAGCTTAGACAGGGAGGGAAAACTGTTTTTT

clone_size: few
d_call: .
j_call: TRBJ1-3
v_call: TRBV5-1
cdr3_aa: CASSRGPDGGNTIYF
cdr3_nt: TGCGCCAGCAGCCGGGGGCCAGACGGAGGAAACACCATATATTTT

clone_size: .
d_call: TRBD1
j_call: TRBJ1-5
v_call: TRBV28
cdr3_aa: CASSFLSLSQGSNQPQHF
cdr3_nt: TGTGCCAGCAGTTTCTTATCATTATCACAGGGGTCCAATCAGCCCCAGCATTTT

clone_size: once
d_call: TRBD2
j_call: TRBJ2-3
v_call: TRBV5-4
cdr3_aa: CASSGGLAGLPSTDTQYF
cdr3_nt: TGTGCCAGCAGCGGGGGACTAGCGGGACTTCCTAGCACAGATACGCAGTATTTT

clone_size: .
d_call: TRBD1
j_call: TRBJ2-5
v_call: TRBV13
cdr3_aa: CASSFSGTGKETQYF
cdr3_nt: TGTGCCAGCAGCTTTTCCGGGACAGGGAAAGAGACCCAGTACTTC

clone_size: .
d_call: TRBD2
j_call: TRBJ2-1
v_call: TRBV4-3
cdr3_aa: CASSLLAETLNEQFF
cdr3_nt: TGCGCCAGCAGCCTTCTAGCGGAAACCTTGAATGAGCAGTTCTTC

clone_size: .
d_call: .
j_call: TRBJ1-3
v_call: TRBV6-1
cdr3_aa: CASSEGLSFSGNTIYF
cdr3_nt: TGTGCCAGCAGTGAAGGATTATCCTTCTCTGGAAACACCATATATTTT

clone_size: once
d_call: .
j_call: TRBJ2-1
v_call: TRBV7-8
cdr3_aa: CASSLVRVRGNEQFF
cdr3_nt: TGTGCCAGCAGCTTAGTCCGAGTACGGGGGAATGAGCAGTTCTTC

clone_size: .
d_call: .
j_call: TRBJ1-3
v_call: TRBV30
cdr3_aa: CAWSVPENSGNTIYF
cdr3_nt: TGTGCCTGGAGTGTACCAGAAAACTCTGGAAACACCATATATTTT

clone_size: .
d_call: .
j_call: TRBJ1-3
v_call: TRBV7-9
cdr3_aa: CASSLKAVTGNTIYF
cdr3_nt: TGTGCCAGCAGCTTAAAGGCGGTAACGGGAAACACCATATATTTT

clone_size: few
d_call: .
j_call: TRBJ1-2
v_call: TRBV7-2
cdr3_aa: CASSPRTDNYGYTF
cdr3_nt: TGTGCCAGCAGCCCACGGACGGATAACTATGGCTACACCTTC

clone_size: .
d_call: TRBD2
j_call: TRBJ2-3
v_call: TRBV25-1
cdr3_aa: CASSRTSGGTPRDTQYF
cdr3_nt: TGTGCCAGCAGTAGAACTAGCGGGGGGACCCCTCGGGATACGCAGTATTTT

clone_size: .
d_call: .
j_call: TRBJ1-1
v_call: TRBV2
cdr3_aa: CASSEEVGNTEAFF
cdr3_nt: TGTGCCAGCAGTGAAGAAGTGGGGAACACTGAAGCTTTCTTT

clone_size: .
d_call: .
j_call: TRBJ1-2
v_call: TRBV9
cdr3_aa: CASSEGTDYGYTF
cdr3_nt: TGTGCCAGCAGCGAGGGGACGGACTATGGCTACACCTTC

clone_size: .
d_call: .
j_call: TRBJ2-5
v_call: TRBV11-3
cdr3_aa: CASSPGSEIGAQETQYF
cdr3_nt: TGTGCCAGCAGCCCAGGTTCGGAGATTGGAGCTCAAGAGACCCAGTACTTC

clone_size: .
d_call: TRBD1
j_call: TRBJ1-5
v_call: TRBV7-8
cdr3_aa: CASSLRDRNQPQHF
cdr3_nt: TGTGCCAGCAGCTTAAGGGACAGAAATCAGCCCCAGCATTTT

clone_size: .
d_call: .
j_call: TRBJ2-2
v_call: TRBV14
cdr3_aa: CASSQDFAGELFF
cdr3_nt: TGTGCCAGCAGCCAAGATTTCGCCGGGGAGCTGTTTTTT

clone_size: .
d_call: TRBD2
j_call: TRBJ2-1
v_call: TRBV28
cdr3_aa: CASSFQTSGSIHEQFF
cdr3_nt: TGTGCCAGCAGTTTTCAAACTAGCGGGAGCATCCATGAGCAGTTCTTC

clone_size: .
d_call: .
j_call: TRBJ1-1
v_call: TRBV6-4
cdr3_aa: CASSASGHTEAFF
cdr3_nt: TGTGCCAGCAGTGCGTCGGGGCACACTGAAGCTTTCTTT

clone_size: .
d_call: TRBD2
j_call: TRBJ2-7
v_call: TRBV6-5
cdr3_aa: CASTATSGAYEQYF
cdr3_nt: TGTGCCAGCACAGCGACTAGCGGCGCCTACGAGCAGTACTTC

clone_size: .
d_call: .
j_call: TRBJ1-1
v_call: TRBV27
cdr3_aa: CASREGAPNTEAFF
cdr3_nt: TGTGCCAGCAGGGAAGGGGCACCGAACACTGAAGCTTTCTTT

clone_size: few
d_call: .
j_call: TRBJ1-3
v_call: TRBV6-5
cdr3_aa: CASSRHGGSGNTIYF
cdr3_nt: TGTGCCAGCAGTAGGCATGGGGGATCGGGAAACACCATATATTTT

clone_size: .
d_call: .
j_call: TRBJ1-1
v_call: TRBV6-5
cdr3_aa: CASTPPGDTEAFF
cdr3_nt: TGTGCCAGCACCCCACCGGGTGACACTGAAGCTTTCTTT

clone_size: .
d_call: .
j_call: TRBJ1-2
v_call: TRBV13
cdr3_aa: CASSLVVRDDDYGYTF
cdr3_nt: TGTGCCAGCAGCTTAGTGGTCCGGGACGACGACTATGGCTACACCTTC

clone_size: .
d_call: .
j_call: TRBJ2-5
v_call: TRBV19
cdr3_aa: CASSISPKETQYF
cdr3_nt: TGTGCCAGTAGTATTAGCCCTAAGGAGACCCAGTACTTC

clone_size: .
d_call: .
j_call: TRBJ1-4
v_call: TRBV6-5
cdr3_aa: CASSPNRSGEKLFF
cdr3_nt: TGTGCCAGCAGTCCGAACAGGTCAGGTGAAAAACTGTTTTTT

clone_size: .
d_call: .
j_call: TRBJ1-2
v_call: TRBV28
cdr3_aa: CASSLTQDVTNYGYTF
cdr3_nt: TGTGCCAGCAGTTTAACTCAGGATGTGACTAACTATGGCTACACCTTC

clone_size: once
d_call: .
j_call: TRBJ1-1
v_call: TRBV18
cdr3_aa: CASSQNTGINTEAFF
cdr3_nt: TGTGCCAGCTCACAAAATACCGGGATCAACACTGAAGCTTTCTTT

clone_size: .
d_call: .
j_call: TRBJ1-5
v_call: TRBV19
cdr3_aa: CASSIREGQPQHF
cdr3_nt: TGTGCCAGTAGTATAAGGGAGGGTCAGCCCCAGCATTTT

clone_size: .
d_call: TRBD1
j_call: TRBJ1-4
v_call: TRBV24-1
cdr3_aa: CATSPRGPDEKLFF
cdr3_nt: TGTGCCACCAGCCCCAGGGGGCCAGATGAAAAACTGTTTTTT

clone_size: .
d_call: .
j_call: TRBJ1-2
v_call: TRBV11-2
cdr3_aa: CASSLAGVGYGYTF
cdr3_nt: TGTGCCAGCAGCTTAGCCGGGGTCGGCTATGGCTACACCTTC

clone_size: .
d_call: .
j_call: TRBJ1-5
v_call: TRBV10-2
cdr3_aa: CASSESRQPQHF
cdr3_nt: TGCGCCAGCAGTGAAAGTCGTCAGCCCCAGCATTTT

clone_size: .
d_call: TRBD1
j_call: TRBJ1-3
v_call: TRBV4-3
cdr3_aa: CASSQNTGVSGNTIYF
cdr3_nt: TGCGCCAGCAGCCAAAACACAGGGGTCTCTGGAAACACCATATATTTT

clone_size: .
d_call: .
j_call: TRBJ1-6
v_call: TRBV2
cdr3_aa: CASSDSYNSPLHF
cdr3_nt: TGTGCCAGCAGTGACTCCTATAATTCACCCCTCCACTTT

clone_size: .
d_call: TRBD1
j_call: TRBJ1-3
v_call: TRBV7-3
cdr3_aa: CASSLTVGGADTIYF
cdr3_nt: TGTGCCAGCAGCTTAACAGTAGGGGGCGCGGACACCATATATTTT

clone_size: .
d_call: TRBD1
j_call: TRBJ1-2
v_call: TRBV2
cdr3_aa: CASSTGTAIYGYTF
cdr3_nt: TGTGCCAGCAGCACCGGGACAGCAATCTATGGCTACACCTTC

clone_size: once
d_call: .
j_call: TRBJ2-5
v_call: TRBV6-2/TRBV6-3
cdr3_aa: CASSYRGSQETQYF
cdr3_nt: TGTGCCAGCAGTTACCGGGGATCTCAAGAGACCCAGTACTTC

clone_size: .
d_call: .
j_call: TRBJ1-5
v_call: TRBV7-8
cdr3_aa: CASSLADSYQPQHF
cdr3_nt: TGTGCCAGCAGCTTAGCGGACAGCTATCAGCCCCAGCATTTT

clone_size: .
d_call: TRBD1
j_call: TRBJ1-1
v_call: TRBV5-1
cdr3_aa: CASSPDRGALGAFF
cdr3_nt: TGCGCCAGCAGCCCGGACAGGGGGGCCCTCGGGGCTTTCTTT

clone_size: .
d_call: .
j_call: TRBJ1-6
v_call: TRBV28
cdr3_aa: CASSFGGGLPNSPLHF
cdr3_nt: TGTGCCAGCAGTTTTGGAGGGGGTCTACCTAATTCACCCCTCCACTTT